This T cell receptor beta chain was captured by sequencing in a study of blood T cell repertoires in COVID-19. Trimming pared 0 bases from V and 8 bases from J, leaving 18 bases between. The germline V gene has CDR1 ENHRY and CDR2 SYGVKD. CDR3 length: 16 amino acids. This clone was seen only once. Measured with immunoSEQ multiplex PCR; TCRdb has only the in-frame clones, and not every one. The sample yields 79,000 or so clones, more than 75% seen once. The TCR originated in a man between 60 and 75 years old with COVID-19, enrolled during active disease. Sequenced input: peripheral blood. The V and J genes are TRBV10-3 and TRBJ2-3; no definite D call. CDR3 nucleotides: TGTGCCATCAGTGAGTCTGTAAGCTCAGCGTTGGGTACGCAGTATTTT. Its translation is CAISESVSSALGTQYF.